The rows below give T cell receptor beta chains drawn from one sample of a study of CD8 T cells in ankylosing spondylitis. TCRdb independently ran MiXCR on the 5' RACE reads; one entry per CDR3 protein. Of about 460,000 distinct CDR3 sequences in the sample, about 5% are singletons; the top ten hold 3.5%. The sequenced material came from blood, either unsorted or a sorted T cell fraction (not recorded which). The receptors were gathered from a male donor with ankylosing spondylitis. The CDR3 runs from the conserved cysteine through the conserved F or W.

j_call v_call cdr3_aa
TRBJ2-1 TRBV20-1 CSASHPGLAGGAYNEQFF
TRBJ2-1 TRBV5-1 CASSSTGGLHNEQFF
TRBJ2-5 TRBV13 CASIRGSQETQYF
TRBJ2-7 TRBV20-1 CSASKTPWEQYF
TRBJ1-1 TRBV12-3/TRBV12-4 CASSPWASGTEAFF
TRBJ2-7 TRBV20-1 CSAGETGRSSYEQYF
TRBJ1-2 TRBV6-2/TRBV6-3 CASTDAGYGYTF
TRBJ2-1 TRBV4-1 CASSQGASGTARNEQFF
TRBJ1-2 TRBV7-2 CASSLALGQNLFGHTF
TRBJ1-3 TRBV4-2 CASSGDPGNTIYF
TRBJ2-2 TRBV5-1 CASTPGGLNTGELFF
TRBJ1-2 TRBV5-1 CASRDSSYGYTF
TRBJ1-2 TRBV11-2 CASRAPATGSNGYTF
TRBJ1-4 TRBV29-1 CSVSGAATNEKLFF
TRBJ2-1 TRBV6-2/TRBV6-3 CASGKLVRVGTSIYNEQFF
TRBJ2-1 TRBV20-1 CSARDVILVVF
TRBJ2-5 TRBV5-1 CASSKGVQETQYF
TRBJ1-2 TRBV10-3 CAIKGGGEGYTF
TRBJ1-5 TRBV20-1 CSAGEPGQGINQPQHF
TRBJ2-5 TRBV20-1 CSALTGVPPYETQYF
TRBJ2-1 TRBV27 CASSPFGGGNEQFF
TRBJ2-3 TRBV29-1 CSVEGLGTPGDTQYF
TRBJ2-5 TRBV20-1 CSARVRRGAQETQYF
TRBJ2-2 TRBV7-2 CASTFGLGITGELFF